This T cell receptor beta chain was sequenced in a study of blood T cells in healthy people across ages. A second PCR of 7 to 11 cycles used a sample-barcoded 5' primer and a J-beta primer mix. TCRdb passed the 5' RACE reads through MiXCR, listing each CDR3 protein once. The table lists under 700,000 distinct CDR3 sequences, around 24% of them singletons, with 7.5% to 9% in the top ten. CDR3 length equals 15 residues. V lost 6 bases to trimming and J lost 2 bases, with 14 bases between them. Germline V gene data show CDR1 as SQVTM and CDR2 as ANQGSEA. These data are also associated with another study on T cells of mothers and their children. That source adds: The sample comes from fewer than ten healthy Caucasian donors: mothers and children.

Material: blood. The TCR sequence derives from a boy under 18 in good health. V and J are TRBV29-1 and TRBJ2-6; D unresolved. CDR3 protein: CSVNTDGAGANVLTF. The CDR3 nucleotides are TGCAGCGTGAATACTGACGGAGCTGGGGCCAACGTCCTGACTTTC.